A single sample is the source of the 3 T cell receptor beta chains below, sequenced in a study of blood T cell repertoires in COVID-19. Here immunoSEQ multiplex PCR was the method, and the copy in TCRdb shows in-frame clones only, minus some. The repertoire holds around 150,000 clones, 75% to 80% seen once, with less than 3% in the top ten. Sequences were obtained from PBMCs or T cells enriched from blood (not recorded which). The receptor source for this set is a woman aged 45-65 years who had recovered from COVID-19.

This clone was recorded only once. The junction departs from germline at one end; a sequencing error may be responsible. The gene calls are TRBV4-1 and TRBJ1-2; 8 nucleotides agree with TRBD1. CDR1 and CDR2 from the germline V gene are MGHRA and YSYEKL. The CDR3 consists of 15 residues. CDR3 sequence: CASMGTGNRQDGYTF. CDR3 nucleotides: TGCGCCAGCATGGGGACAGGCAATCGGCAGGATGGCTACACTTTC.

The rearrangement links TRBV4-1 to TRBJ2-2; 8 bases fit TRBD1. CDR3 length equals 18 residues. Per germline, CDR1 MGHRA and CDR2 YSYEKL. V lost 0 bases to trimming and J lost 4 bases; unmatched junction nucleotides: 10. The CDR3 protein is CASSQDGARGLGTGELFF. The CDR3 DNA reads as TGCGCCAGCAGCCAAGATGGGGCCAGGGGGCTCGGCACCGGGGAGCTGTTTTTT.

In this sample, this clone turned up a few times. The V call is TRBV27, the J call TRBJ2-7, with 7 positions matching TRBD2. The CDR3 runs to 16 residues. Germline V gene sequence: CDR1 MNHEY, CDR2 SMNVEV (reference sequence). The junction had 18 bases not matched to a gene; V was cut back by 8 bases and J by 5 bases. This chain's CDR3 is CASAPARGAGRDEQYF. The DNA for the CDR3 is TGTGCCAGCGCTCCGGCGAGGGGAGCGGGAAGAGACGAGCAGTACTTC.